This T cell receptor (beta chain) was obtained from a study of graft-versus-host responses after intestinal transplantation. About the research overall: Transplant types were multivisceral, liver-intestinal, or isolated intestinal. Study observations and caveats: Peak levels of circulating GvH clones tracked with early post-transplant HvG declines. GvH clones surfaced in recipient marrow, some emerging earlier in ileum or blood.

Of note for this clone: The antigen remains unidentified.

V shed 6 bases, J shed 4 bases, and the junction held 4 bases outside the gene matches. This CDR3 is built from 13 residues. Germline assignment: CDR1 SQVTM and CDR2 ANQGSEA. Sequenced by immunoSEQ multiplex PCR; TCRdb stores in-frame clones only, minus some. The sample records about 110,000 clones, roughly 87% being singletons. The V gene is TRBV29-1, the J gene TRBJ2-5; TRBD1 agrees at 11 bases. The starting material was unstimulated CD4+ T cells sorted from spleen or lymph node cells, obtained before transplant. The source of this sequence is a human donor who was the organ donor for an intestinal transplant. The chain's CDR3 is CSVGGQGGETQYF. CDR3 nucleotide sequence: TGCAGCGTGGGGGGACAGGGGGGAGAGACCCAGTACTTC.